The clone carrying this T cell receptor (beta chain) was seen many times. Its antigen is unknown. Using RNA template, CDR3s of TCR alpha and beta were amplified with iRepertoire arm-PCR. For one-step reverse transcription and amplification, 100-400 ng of tissue mRNA or PBMC total RNA was used. In TCRdb, the multiplex PCR reads were re-called with MiXCR into one record per CDR3 protein. The table includes approximately 110,000 distinct CDR3 sequences, less than 30% detected once. This specimen comes from a study of glioma-infiltrating T cells. V shed 4 bases and J shed 10 bases, with 20 bases lying between them. The CDR3 contains 15 residues. From germline, CDR1 is LGHDT and CDR2 YNNKEL (reference sequence). Overall study results and limits: Tissue and blood shared very few CDR3 sequences. Tissue-blood divergence was below expectation in non-neoplastic patients, above in gliomas.

The chain joins TRBV3-1 to TRBJ1-5; D is undetermined. The sequenced material came from glioma tissue, nonneoplastic brain tissue, or PBMCs (not recorded which). This sequence originates from a human donor with low-grade glioma or glioblastoma, undergoing nonglioma brain surgery, or in good health (not recorded which). CDR3 DNA sequence: TGTGCCAGCAGCCTCAACCCCGGTAGCCTTCAACCCCAGCATTTT. Translation gives CASSLNPGSLQPQHF. Supplemented by reference TRBV3-1 and TRBJ1-5, the full variable domain reads DTAVSQTPKYLVTQMGNDKSIKCEQNLGHDTMYWYKQDSKKFLKIMFSYNNKELIINETVPNRFSPKSPDKAHLNLHINSLELGDSAVYFCASSLNPGSLQPQHFGDGTRLSIL.